The 27 T cell receptor beta chains below all came from one sample that was sequenced in a study of cytomegalovirus exposure and HLA in healthy donors. It was with 60 Vbeta and 13 Jbeta primers that the PCR ran. Libraries were prepared by immunoSEQ multiplex PCR; TCRdb keeps only in-frame clonotypes and omits some of them. The table has about 200,000 clones, more than 75% seen once. Sequenced sample: PBMCs. Receptors were obtained from a woman aged 40 to 55 in good health and CMV-seronegative.

The sample holds one count of this clone. The gene calls are TRBV7-2 and TRBJ2-2, with TRBD2 identical over 9 bases. Germline V CDR1 and CDR2: SGHTA, FQGNSA. The CDR3 has 14 amino acids. V lost 5 bases to trimming and J lost 7 bases; unmatched junction nucleotides: 5. The CDR3 DNA sequence: TGTGCCAGCAGCGCTGGACTAGCGAGCGGGGAGCTGTTTTTT. Protein product: CASSAGLASGELFF.

This clone was counted between two and nine times. The rearrangement uses TRBV15 and TRBJ2-7; D is uncertain. The CDR3 loop spans 13 amino acids. CDR1 and CDR2 from the germline V gene are LNHNV and YYDKDF (reference sequence). V shed 3 bases and J shed 4 bases, with 10 bases lying between them. The CDR3 DNA reads as TGTGCCACCAGCAGTCGGGTTCAGTACGAGCAGTACTTC. Amino acids: CATSSRVQYEQYF.

This clone was picked up a small number of times. The chain links TRBV2 to TRBJ1-1, with 9 bases lining up with TRBD1. The CDR3 spans 14 residues. V shed 5 bases, J shed 5 bases, and the junction held 6 bases outside the gene matches. Germline CDR1 reads SNHLY; CDR2 reads FYNNEI. The CDR3 here is CASSIQGARTEAFF. CDR3 sequence (DNA): TGTGCCAGCAGTATACAGGGGGCGCGGACTGAAGCTTTCTTT.

The genes are TRBV2 and TRBJ1-5; D might be TRBD1 (6 bases). The V gene lost 3 bases and the J gene lost 6 bases, with 21 bases spanning the gap. CDR1 is SNHLY and CDR2 is FYNNEI in the germline V gene. The CDR3 consists of 17 residues. The CDR3 nucleotides are TGTGCCAGCAGTGAGAGGGGCTTAACAGGGATAGGTCAGCCCCAGCATTTT. Protein sequence: CASSERGLTGIGQPQHF.

The V call is TRBV11-2, the J call TRBJ2-5; no clear D gene. CDR3 length: 15 residues. The V gene lost 3 bases and the J gene lost 0 bases, with 11 bases spanning the gap. Germline V lookup: CDR1 SGHAT, CDR2 FQNNGV. The CDR3 sequence is CASSLSEPYQETQYF. The CDR3 DNA is TGTGCCAGCAGCTTGTCAGAACCGTACCAAGAGACCCAGTACTTC.

The rearrangement uses TRBV2 and TRBJ2-1, with D possibly TRBD2 on 6 matching bases. The ends were cut back, 5 bases at V and 4 bases at J, with 12 bases in the middle. This CDR3 region has 14 residues. Germline CDR1 is SNHLY and CDR2 is FYNNEI. The DNA of the CDR3 is TGTGCCAGCAGTTCAGGACTATTATACAATGAGCAGTTCTTC. The encoded protein is CASSSGLLYNEQFF.

The chain recombines TRBV4-1 with TRBJ1-4; D unresolved. The germline V and J ends were trimmed by 0 bases and 12 bases, with 23 bases remaining between them. The CDR3 totals 17 residues. Germline values: CDR1 MGHRA, CDR2 YSYEKL. The DNA of the CDR3 is TGCGCCAGCAGCCAAGATCGGCAGGAATCCATCTCGCTCCAACTGTTTTTT. Protein sequence: CASSQDRQESISLQLFF.

The rearrangement links TRBV27 to TRBJ2-7; possibly TRBD2 for D (6 bases). The V gene lost 4 bases and the J gene lost 3 bases, with 19 bases spanning the gap. The CDR3 extends over 16 amino acids. CDR1 and CDR2 from the germline V gene are MNHEY and SMNVEV (reference sequence). CDR3 region: CASSYVPGLRDYEQYF. DNA for the CDR3: TGTGCCAGCAGTTATGTCCCAGGACTACGTGACTACGAGCAGTACTTC.

The chain carries TRBV6-8 and TRBJ2-7, with no clear D. The length of the CDR3 is 10 residues. Germline CDR1 reads MNHGY; CDR2 reads SAAAGT. V was pared by 7 bases and J by 4 bases, with 5 bases between. The CDR3, as DNA: TGTGCCAGCACCAAATACGAGCAGTACTTC. It codes for CASTKYEQYF.

This clone was found a few times. The CDR3 sequence is CAWSGNRGHEQYF. The DNA of the CDR3 is TGTGCCTGGAGTGGGAACAGGGGGCACGAGCAGTACTTC. The chain carries TRBV30 and TRBJ2-7; TRBD1 matches at 9 bases. Per germline, CDR1 GTSNPN and CDR2 SVGIG (reference sequence). V lost 1 base to trimming and J lost 5 bases; unmatched junction nucleotides: 3. This CDR3 contains 13 residues.

The rearrangement uses TRBV5-6 and TRBJ2-5, with D maybe TRBD1 (6 bases). V lost 9 bases and J 5 bases, leaving 20 bases between the germline ends. The CDR3 totals 14 residues. Looked up from germline, CDR1 is SGHDT and CDR2 is YYEEEE. The CDR3 loop is CATQKQGFWETQYF. In nucleotides, the CDR3 is TGTGCCACCCAAAAACAGGGATTTTGGGAGACCCAGTACTTC.

The chain couples TRBV30 to TRBJ2-5; D call uncertain. This CDR3 comprises 14 residues. CDR1 is GTSNPN, CDR2 SVGIG, per germline (reference sequence). V was cut by 1 base and J by 0 bases, with 9 bases left in between. In nucleotides, the CDR3 is TGTGCCTGGAGTGAGAACTCAAACCAAGAGACCCAGTACTTC. Protein product: CAWSENSNQETQYF. The full variable domain, completed using reference TRBV30 and TRBJ2-5, is SQTIHQWPATLVQPVGSPLSLECTVEGTSNPNLYWYRQAAGRGLQLLFYSVGIGQISSEVPQNLSASRPQDRQFILSSKKLLLSDSGFYLCAWSENSNQETQYFGPGTRLLVL.

With respect to this clone: One junction end does not reproduce the germline sequence, and a read error may be involved. V is TRBV2 and J is TRBJ2-7; D is unresolved. The CDR3 sequence is 14 residues long. CDR1 and CDR2 (germline): SNHLY, FYNNEI. The CDR3 protein is CASSLEMGSDEQYF. Written as DNA, the CDR3 is TGTGCCAGCAGTCTCGAAATGGGCTCCGACGAGCAGTACTTC.

This clone has just one count. The chain recombines TRBV27 with TRBJ2-1; the D gene is possibly TRBD2 (7 bases). CDR1 and CDR2 (germline): MNHEY, SMNVEV (reference sequence). V gave up 6 bases and J gave up 0 bases, with 18 bases separating them. The CDR3 contains 17 residues. The CDR3 nucleotides are TGTGCCAGCAGCCCGCTGGGGGGGCCTAGCTCCTACAATGAGCAGTTCTTC. It is translated as CASSPLGGPSSYNEQFF.

This chain connects TRBV6-1 to TRBJ2-2, with D hard to call. The CDR3 length is 15 residues. V shed 9 bases and J shed 3 bases, with 17 bases lying between them. The germline CDR1 and CDR2 sequences are MNHNS and SASEGT. CDR3 protein: CASSVVWADTGELFF. CDR3 bases: TGTGCCAGTTCGGTCGTTTGGGCTGACACCGGGGAGCTGTTTTTT.

The chain couples TRBV19 to TRBJ2-7; TRBD2 might be the D (5 bases). Trimming removed 1 base at V and 3 bases at J, with 10 bases between. Germline V lookup: CDR1 LNHDA, CDR2 SQIVND (reference sequence). There are 14 residues in the CDR3. The CDR3 sequence is CASSIVGSGYEQYF. In DNA, the CDR3 is TGTGCCAGTAGTATAGTGGGGAGCGGCTACGAGCAGTACTTC.

This clone was detected a few times. In DNA, the CDR3 is TGCGCCAGCAGCTTGATATTCCGGGCCCAGGGCTCTGGGGCCAACGTCCTGACTTTC. The encoded protein is CASSLIFRAQGSGANVLTF. J is TRBJ2-6 and V is TRBV5-1, with D maybe TRBD1 (5 bases). Trimming took 1 base from V and 0 from J, leaving 17 bases between them. This CDR3 comprises 19 residues. Per the germline V gene, CDR1 is SGHRS and CDR2 is YFSETQ.

The CDR3 coding sequence is TGTGCCAGCTCACACAGGGAGACTGAAGCTTTCTTT. This gives the protein CASSHRETEAFF. The chain joins TRBV18 to TRBJ1-1, with D tentatively TRBD1 (6 bases). CDR1 is KGHSH and CDR2 is LQKENI in the germline V gene. There are 12 residues in the CDR3. V was clipped by 4 bases and J by 5 bases, with 8 bases between them.

Written as DNA, the CDR3 is TGTGCCAGCAGCTTAGCGACCCTAGCGGGCTACGAGCAGTACTTC. Encoded protein: CASSLATLAGYEQYF. The genes are TRBV7-9 and TRBJ2-7, with TRBD2 identical over 8 bases. Per the germline V gene, CDR1 is SEHNR and CDR2 is FQNEAQ (reference sequence). This CDR3 is built from 15 residues. V was pared by 0 bases and J by 3 bases, with 4 bases of the junction left unmatched.

The chain recombines TRBV7-9 with TRBJ2-4; the match to TRBD1 covers 7 bases. Germline values: CDR1 SEHNR, CDR2 FQNEAQ (reference sequence). V was clipped by 1 base and J by 0 bases; unmatched bases: 3. CDR3 length: 16 residues. The CDR3 spells CASSLVGQIAKNIQYF. DNA for the CDR3: TGTGCCAGCAGCTTAGTGGGACAGATAGCCAAAAACATTCAGTACTTC.

This sequence joins TRBV4-1 and TRBJ1-3; 8 bases agree with TRBD1. The germline V gene encodes CDR1 MGHRA and CDR2 YSYEKL. V shed 4 bases, J shed 3 bases, and the junction held 8 bases outside the gene matches. The CDR3 consists of 16 residues. In DNA, the CDR3 is TGCGCCAGCAGCCGCGGGCAGGGGGCATTTGGAAACACCATATATTTT. Protein sequence: CASSRGQGAFGNTIYF.

The V and J genes are TRBV28 and TRBJ2-7, with 10 bases aligning to TRBD1. V gave up 3 bases and J gave up 3 bases; unmatched junction bases: 5. This CDR3 comprises 15 residues. CDR1 and CDR2 (germline): MDHEN, SYDVKM. The CDR3 is CASSLRQGASYEQYF. As DNA, the CDR3 is TGTGCCAGCAGTTTGAGACAGGGGGCTAGCTACGAGCAGTACTTC.

The V call is TRBV11-2, the J call TRBJ2-1; 7 nucleotides match TRBD1. With V trimmed by 6 bases and J by 3 bases, 8 bases remained unmatched. The CDR3 runs to 15 residues. Germline-derived CDR1 and CDR2 are SGHAT and FQNNGV. The CDR3 DNA follows: TGTGCCAGCAGTCAGACAGGGATGGGCTACAATGAGCAGTTCTTC. Amino acid sequence: CASSQTGMGYNEQFF.

This clone is a singleton in its sample. V usage is TRBV7-9 and J usage is TRBJ1-2; D is unresolved. The V and J ends lost 3 bases and 7 bases respectively, with 9 bases between them. The germline V gene encodes CDR1 SEHNR and CDR2 FQNEAQ (reference sequence). The CDR3 contains 12 residues. The CDR3 nucleotides read TGTGCCAGCAGCTTTCAAGGAGGTGGCTACACCTTC. Translated, it gives CASSFQGGGYTF.

The chain recombines TRBV9 with TRBJ1-4; D gene unclear. Germline CDR1 and CDR2: SGDLS and YYNGEE. V dropped 3 bases and J dropped 7 bases, with 16 bases sitting between them. This CDR3 spans 15 amino acids. This CDR3 reads CASSAGSSSPEKLFF. CDR3 sequence (DNA): TGTGCCAGCAGCGCCGGGAGTTCTTCCCCTGAAAAACTGTTTTTT.

This chain connects TRBV6-6 to TRBJ2-7; D might be TRBD2 (6 bases). Trimming took off 2 bases at V and 0 bases at J, with 11 bases between the two ends. From germline, CDR1 is MNHNY and CDR2 SVGAGI (reference sequence). This CDR3 spans 15 amino acids. CDR3 sequence (DNA): TGTGCCAGCAGTTACGGAGGGTTTAGCTCCTACGAGCAGTACTTC. Amino acids: CASSYGGFSSYEQYF.

This chain connects TRBV10-3 to TRBJ2-7, with TRBD1 matching 8 bases. V gave up 6 bases and J gave up 3 bases; unmatched junction bases: 4. The CDR3 loop spans 13 amino acids. The germline CDR1 and CDR2 sequences are ENHRY and SYGVKD. The CDR3 reads CAISLQGVYEQYF. The CDR3 DNA reads as TGTGCCATCAGCCTACAGGGGGTCTACGAGCAGTACTTC.